This T cell receptor beta chain was captured by sequencing in a study of post-analysis software for immune sequencing data. Study results and caveats: In patients, TRBV5-6, TRBV5-1 and TRBV20-1 belonged to five or six TRBV segments found more frequently than in controls.

Concerning this clonotype itself: As yet, its antigen is unknown.

Each TCR beta cDNA library carried unique molecular identifiers. There were roughly 0.95 to 10 million T cells, and 450,000 to 550,000 cDNA molecules came from them. TCRdb reprocessed the PCR reads via MiXCR and lists one record per CDR3 protein. This sample yields around 500,000 distinct CDR3 sequences, of which roughly 34% are seen a single time; 4.5% to 7.5% belongs to the top ten. CDR1 is DFQATT, CDR2 SNEGSKA, per germline (reference sequence). The J segment lost 2 bases and the V segment lost 0 bases, leaving 12 bases of the junction unmatched. The CDR3 length is 18 residues. The clonotype originates from a girl under 18 with multiple sclerosis. The specimen was blood. The chain carries TRBV20-1 and TRBJ2-3; 9 bases align to TRBD1. CDR3 residues: CSARDPATGGSPTDTQYF. The CDR3 coding sequence is TGCAGTGCTAGAGATCCCGCGACAGGGGGGTCCCCCACAGATACGCAGTATTTT.